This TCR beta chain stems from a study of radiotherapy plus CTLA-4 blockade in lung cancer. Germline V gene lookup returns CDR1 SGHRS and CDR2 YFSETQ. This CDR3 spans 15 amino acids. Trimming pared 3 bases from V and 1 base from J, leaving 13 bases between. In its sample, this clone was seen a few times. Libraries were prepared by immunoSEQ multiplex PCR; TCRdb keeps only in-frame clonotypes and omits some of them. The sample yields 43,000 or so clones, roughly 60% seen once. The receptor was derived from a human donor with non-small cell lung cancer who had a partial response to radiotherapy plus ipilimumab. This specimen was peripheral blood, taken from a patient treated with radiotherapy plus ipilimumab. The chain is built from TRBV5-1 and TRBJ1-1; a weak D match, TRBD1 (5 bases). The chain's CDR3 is CASSYQQVGNTEAFF. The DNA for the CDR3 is TGCGCCAGCAGCTATCAACAGGTTGGGAACACTGAAGCTTTCTTT.